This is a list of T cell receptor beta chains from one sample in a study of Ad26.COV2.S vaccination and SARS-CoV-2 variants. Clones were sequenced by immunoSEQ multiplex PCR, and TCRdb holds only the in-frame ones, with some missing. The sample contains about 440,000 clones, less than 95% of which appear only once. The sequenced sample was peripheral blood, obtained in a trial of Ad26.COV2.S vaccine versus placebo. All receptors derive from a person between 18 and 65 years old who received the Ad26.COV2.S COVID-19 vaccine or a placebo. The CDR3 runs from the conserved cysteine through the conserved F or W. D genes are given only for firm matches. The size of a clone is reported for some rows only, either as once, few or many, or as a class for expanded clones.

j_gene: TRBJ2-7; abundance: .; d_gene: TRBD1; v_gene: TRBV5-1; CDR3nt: TGCGCCAGCAGCTTGGGGGACAGTTTTGTGGAGCAGTACTTC; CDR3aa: CASSLGDSFVEQYF
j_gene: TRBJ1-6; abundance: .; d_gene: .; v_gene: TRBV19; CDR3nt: TGTGCCAGTAGCTTAGCACCAGAGAATTCACCCCTCCACTTT; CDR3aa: CASSLAPENSPLHF
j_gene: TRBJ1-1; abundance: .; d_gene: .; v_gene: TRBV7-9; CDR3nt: TGTGCCACCTGGATGGCCGCAACCGAAGCTTTCTTT; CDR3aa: CATWMAATEAFF
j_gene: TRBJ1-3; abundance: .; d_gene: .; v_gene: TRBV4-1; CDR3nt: TGCGCCAGCAGCCGCTTCCAAACAGGGCAAGGAAACACCATATATTTT; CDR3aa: CASSRFQTGQGNTIYF
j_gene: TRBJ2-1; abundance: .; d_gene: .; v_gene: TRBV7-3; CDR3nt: TGTGCCAGCAGCTTAACTGGCGGAAAATACAATGAGCAGTTCTTC; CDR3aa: CASSLTGGKYNEQFF
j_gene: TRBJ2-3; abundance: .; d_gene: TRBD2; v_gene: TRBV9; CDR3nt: TGTGCCAGCAGCCCGAGACTAGCCGCAGATACGCAGTATTTT; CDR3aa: CASSPRLAADTQYF
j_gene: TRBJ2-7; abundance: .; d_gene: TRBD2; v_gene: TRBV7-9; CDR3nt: TGTGCCAGCACTCCCCCGGGGGGTGGGAGCTACGAGCAGTACTTC; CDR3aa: CASTPPGGGSYEQYF
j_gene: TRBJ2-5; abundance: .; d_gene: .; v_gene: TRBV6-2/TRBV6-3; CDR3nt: TGTGCCAGCAGTCGCGGGCCCCAAGAGACCCAGTACTTC; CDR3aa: CASSRGPQETQYF
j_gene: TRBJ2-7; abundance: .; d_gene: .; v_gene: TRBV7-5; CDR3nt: TGTGCCAGAAGCGCGGGACAGGGGGCGGACTACGAGCAGTACTTC; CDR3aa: CARSAGQGADYEQYF
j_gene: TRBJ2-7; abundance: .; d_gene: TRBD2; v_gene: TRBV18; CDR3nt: TGTGCCAGCTCCCTACTGGCGGGAGACGAGCAGTACTTC; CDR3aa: CASSLLAGDEQYF
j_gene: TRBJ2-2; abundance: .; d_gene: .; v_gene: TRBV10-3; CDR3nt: TGTGCCATCAGTGAAGGTTTGCGGGACACCGGGGAGCTGTTTTTT; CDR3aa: CAISEGLRDTGELFF
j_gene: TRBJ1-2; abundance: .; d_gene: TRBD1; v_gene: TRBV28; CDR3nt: TGTGCCAGCGGTAGACAGGACAGGGTACAAGCTAACTATGGCTACACCTTC; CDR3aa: CASGRQDRVQANYGYTF
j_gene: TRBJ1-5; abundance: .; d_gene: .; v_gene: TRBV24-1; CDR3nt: TGTGCCACCAGTGATTCGGGACCAGGGAATCAGCCCCAGCATTTT; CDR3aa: CATSDSGPGNQPQHF
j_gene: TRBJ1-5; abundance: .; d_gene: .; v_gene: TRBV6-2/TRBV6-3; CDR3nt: TGTGCCAGCAGTTTCCAGGGCAATCAGCCCCAGCATTTT; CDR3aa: CASSFQGNQPQHF
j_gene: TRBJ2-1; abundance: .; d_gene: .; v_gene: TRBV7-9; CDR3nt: TGTGCCAGCAGCCCAGGGAGATCCTACAATGAGCAGTTCTTC; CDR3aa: CASSPGRSYNEQFF
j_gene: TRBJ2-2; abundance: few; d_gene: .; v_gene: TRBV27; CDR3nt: TGTGCCAGCAGTTTCGTGGCTAGTCGCCCCGGGGAGCTGTTTTTT; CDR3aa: CASSFVASRPGELFF
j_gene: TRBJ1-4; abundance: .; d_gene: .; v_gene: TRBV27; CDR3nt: TGTGCCAGCAGTCCCACGCTTAATGAAAAACTGTTTTTT; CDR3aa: CASSPTLNEKLFF
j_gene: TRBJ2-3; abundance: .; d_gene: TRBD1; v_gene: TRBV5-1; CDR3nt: TGCGCCAGCAGAGAGGGGGACAGGGGACAAGATACGCAGTATTTT; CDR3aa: CASREGDRGQDTQYF
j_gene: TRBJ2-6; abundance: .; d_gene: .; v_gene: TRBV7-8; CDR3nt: TGTGCCAGCAGCTTACGCCCTGGGGCCAACGTCCTGACTTTC; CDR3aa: CASSLRPGANVLTF
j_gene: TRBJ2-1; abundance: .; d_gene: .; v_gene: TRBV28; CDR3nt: TGTGCCAGCAGTTTAGACGGGAGACGACGCAATGAGCAGTTCTTC; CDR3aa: CASSLDGRRRNEQFF
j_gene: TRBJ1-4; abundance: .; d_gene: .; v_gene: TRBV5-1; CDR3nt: TGCGCCAGCAGCTTGGTGGGCGGTCAGAATGAAAAACTGTTTTTT; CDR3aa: CASSLVGGQNEKLFF
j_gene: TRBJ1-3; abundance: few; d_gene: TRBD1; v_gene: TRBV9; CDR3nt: TGTGCCAGCAGCCCTCGACAGGGGGATGACACCATATATTTT; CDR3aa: CASSPRQGDDTIYF
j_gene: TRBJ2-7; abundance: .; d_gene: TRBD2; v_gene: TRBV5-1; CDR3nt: TGCGCCAGCAGCTCTCGGACTAGCGGGACGTTCTACGAGCAGTACTTC; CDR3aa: CASSSRTSGTFYEQYF
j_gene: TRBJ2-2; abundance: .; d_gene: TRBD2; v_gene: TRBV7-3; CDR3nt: TGTGCCAGCAGCCTTAGCGGGAGCCACACCGGGGAGCTGTTTTTT; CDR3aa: CASSLSGSHTGELFF
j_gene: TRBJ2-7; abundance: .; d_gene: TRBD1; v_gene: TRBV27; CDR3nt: TGTGCCAGCAGTTTAGGAAGCGCGAACAGGGGGTCCTACGAGCAGTACTTC; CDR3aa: CASSLGSANRGSYEQYF
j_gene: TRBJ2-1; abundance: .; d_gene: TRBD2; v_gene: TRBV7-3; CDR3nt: TGTGCCAGCAGCTTCTCTACCCCCGGGAGGTGGAATGAGCAGTTCTTC; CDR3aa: CASSFSTPGRWNEQFF
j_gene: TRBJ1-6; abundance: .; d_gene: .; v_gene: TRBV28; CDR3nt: TGTGCCAGCAGTGTAGGGCAGGGGAATTCACCCCTCCACTTT; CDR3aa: CASSVGQGNSPLHF
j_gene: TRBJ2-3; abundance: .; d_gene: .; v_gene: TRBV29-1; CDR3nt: TGCAGCGCCGGACACCAAGGCACAGATACGCAGTATTTT; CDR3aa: CSAGHQGTDTQYF
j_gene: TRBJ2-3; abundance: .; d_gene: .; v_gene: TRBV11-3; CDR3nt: TGTGCCAGCAGCTTAGCGTTCTCAGACACAGATACGCAGTATTTT; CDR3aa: CASSLAFSDTDTQYF
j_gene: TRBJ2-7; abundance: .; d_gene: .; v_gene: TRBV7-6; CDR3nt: TGTGCCAGCAGCTTTGAATCGGGACCCTCCTACGAGCAGTACTTC; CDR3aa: CASSFESGPSYEQYF
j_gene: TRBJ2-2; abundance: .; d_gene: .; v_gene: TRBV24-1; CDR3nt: TGTGCCACCAGTGATTTGCCGGGACCAAACACCGGGGAGCTGTTTTTT; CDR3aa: CATSDLPGPNTGELFF
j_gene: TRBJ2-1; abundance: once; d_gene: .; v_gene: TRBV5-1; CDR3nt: TGCGCCAGCAGACCACTCGGGGTTGTGGTATTCAATGAGCAGTTCTTC; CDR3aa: CASRPLGVVVFNEQFF
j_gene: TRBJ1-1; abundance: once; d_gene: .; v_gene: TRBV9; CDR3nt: TGTGCCAGCAGCGAAGGGACACGTATGAACACTGAAGCTTTCTTT; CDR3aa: CASSEGTRMNTEAFF
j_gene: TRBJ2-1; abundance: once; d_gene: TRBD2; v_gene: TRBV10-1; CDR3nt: TGCGCCAGCAGTGAGTTTAGCGGGATAAATCGGAATGAGCAGTTCTTC; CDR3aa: CASSEFSGINRNEQFF
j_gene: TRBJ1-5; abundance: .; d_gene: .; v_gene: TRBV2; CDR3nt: TGTGCCAGCAGCGCTTCCCGGACGGCGGGAAATCAGCCCCAGCATTTT; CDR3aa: CASSASRTAGNQPQHF